The sequence of this TCR beta chain was determined in a study of T-cell memory formation after mild COVID-19. At the level of the study: TCR clustering was largely donor specific. Whole-study findings and limits: Clones shrinking between day 15 and 85 showed a balanced CD4/CD8 split, and those that grew later tilted toward CD4+. Cross-reactive memory seemingly joined, as some responding clones were found in pre-infection memory.

TCRdb re-called the 5' RACE reads through MiXCR, storing one row per CDR3 protein. The sample lists hundreds of thousands of distinct CDR3 sequences; roughly 20% were seen once. Germline V gene sequence: CDR1 SGHNT, CDR2 YYREEE (reference sequence). The CDR3 totals 16 residues. V shed 2 bases, J shed 4 bases, and the junction held 7 bases outside the gene matches. In its sample, this clonotype was seen a few times. Its antigen is currently unknown. This chain links TRBV5-4 with TRBJ1-2, with 11 bases lining up with TRBD1. The sequence was obtained from an adult woman who had mild COVID-19 (a few samples of this study predate the infection). Cell type and time point are not known. The material sequenced was PBMCs or a T cell subset sorted from them (not recorded which). CDR3 DNA: TGTGCCAGCAGCTTACCTGGACAGGGGGCCATCTATGGCTACACCTTC. Protein sequence: CASSLPGQGAIYGYTF.